This T cell receptor beta chain comes out of a study of cytomegalovirus exposure and HLA in healthy donors. V gave up 9 bases and J gave up 5 bases, with 9 bases separating them. Germline loops: CDR1 SGHRS, CDR2 YFSETQ. The CDR3 runs to 11 residues. A multiplex PCR was run with 60 Vbeta primers and 13 Jbeta primers. TCRdb's table, derived via immunoSEQ multiplex PCR, lists solely in-frame clones and lacks some. Of about 120,000 clones detected, over 60% appear once; the ten largest clones hold approximately 1.2%. V and J are TRBV5-1 and TRBJ2-1; perhaps TRBD1 as D (5 bases). Sequencing was done on a sample of PBMCs. The sequence derives from a female donor in good health and CMV-seronegative. The CDR3 reads CATVQDNEQFF. The CDR3 nucleotides read TGCGCCACCGTACAGGACAATGAGCAGTTCTTC.